These T cell receptor beta chains were read from a single sample in a study of a mutant IDH1 vaccine in newly diagnosed glioma. Only in-frame clones appear in the TCRdb table, and some are missing; sequencing was by immunoSEQ multiplex PCR. The repertoire holds about 28,000 clones, with roughly 90% as singletons. Antigens of these TCRs are unknown. Sequenced material: PBMCs, taken from a glioma patient whose treatment included an IDH1 peptide vaccine. The receptors were gathered from a man aged 18 to 35 with glioma. Each CDR3 is given with its conserved first and last residue. The D gene is left open where the match is weak. Not all rows give a size; the values are once, few, many and, for expanded clones, a class.

d_call,j_call,cdr3_length,v_call,clone_size,cdr3_aa,cdr3_nt
NA,TRBJ2-2,15,TRBV5-1,NA,CASSLGGSRLRELFF,TGCGCCAGCAGCTTGGGGGGTAGCCGCCTAAGGGAGCTGTTTTTT
TRBD2,TRBJ2-1,15,TRBV9,NA,CASSFGLAGDNEQFF,TGTGCCAGCAGCTTTGGACTAGCGGGAGACAATGAGCAGTTCTTC
NA,TRBJ2-7,14,TRBV19,NA,CASSTLEYSYEQYF,TGTGCCAGTAGTACGCTAGAGTACAGTTACGAGCAGTACTTC
NA,TRBJ2-7,15,TRBV6-6,NA,CASSLERGGAYEQYF,TGTGCCAGCAGCTTGGAGAGGGGGGGGGCCTACGAGCAGTACTTC
NA,TRBJ1-1,16,TRBV7-2,NA,CASSLAAGQMNTEAFF,TGTGCCAGCAGCTTAGCCGCCGGGCAGATGAACACTGAAGCTTTCTTT
NA,TRBJ1-1,18,TRBV5-1,NA,CASSSRIFGGSANTEAFF,TGCGCCAGCAGCTCGCGGATTTTTGGGGGATCGGCGAACACTGAAGCTTTCTTT
TRBD1,TRBJ1-1,16,TRBV30,NA,CAWSVKLGQGYPEAFF,TGTGCCTGGAGTGTAAAGCTAGGACAGGGGTACCCTGAAGCTTTCTTT
TRBD1,TRBJ1-2,15,TRBV2,NA,CASSGGQGANYGYTF,TGTGCCAGCAGTGGGGGACAGGGAGCTAACTATGGCTACACCTTC
NA,TRBJ1-5,15,TRBV19,medium-sized,CATEGSGPRSQPQHF,TGTGCCACAGAGGGGTCAGGGCCCAGAAGTCAGCCCCAGCATTTT
TRBD1,TRBJ1-1,15,TRBV29-1,NA,CSVGSTGGWNTEAFF,TGCAGCGTTGGTTCGACAGGGGGTTGGAACACTGAAGCTTTCTTT
NA,TRBJ1-6,19,TRBV4-3,NA,CASSQAEGGAPPYNSPLHF,TGCGCCAGCAGCCAAGCTGAAGGAGGAGCTCCGCCCTATAATTCACCCCTCCACTTT
TRBD1,TRBJ1-2,17,TRBV28,NA,CASSLMVVGGPNYGYTF,TGTGCCAGCAGTTTAATGGTCGTAGGGGGCCCAAACTATGGCTACACCTTC
NA,TRBJ1-2,13,TRBV27,NA,CASSFIGTYGYTF,TGTGCCAGCAGTTTCATAGGAACATATGGCTACACCTTC
NA,TRBJ2-7,13,TRBV6-5,NA,CASSYSWAYEQYF,TGTGCCAGCAGTTACTCTTGGGCCTACGAGCAGTACTTC
NA,TRBJ1-1,12,TRBV10-3,once,CAIRGQNTEAFF,TGTGCCATCAGGGGACAGAACACTGAAGCTTTCTTT
NA,TRBJ1-5,13,TRBV30,once,CAWRMGANQPQHF,TGTGCCTGGAGGATGGGGGCCAATCAGCCCCAGCATTTT
NA,TRBJ1-2,13,TRBV28,NA,CASSSDPTGGYTF,TGTGCCAGCAGTTCCGACCCGACGGGAGGCTACACCTTC
NA,TRBJ1-1,15,TRBV18,NA,CASSRGGGPRTEAFF,TGTGCCAGCTCACGAGGTGGGGGGCCCCGGACTGAAGCTTTCTTT
NA,TRBJ1-1,14,TRBV5-1,NA,CASSLGQVNTEAFF,TGCGCCAGCAGCTTGGGACAGGTGAACACTGAAGCTTTCTTT
NA,TRBJ1-1,15,TRBV7-9,NA,CASSLMGNTNTEAFF,TGTGCCAGCAGCTTAATGGGGAATACGAACACTGAAGCTTTCTTT
NA,TRBJ2-5,14,TRBV5-1,NA,CASSLGDSQETQYF,TGCGCCAGCAGCTTGGGGGATTCCCAAGAGACCCAGTACTTC
NA,TRBJ1-2,13,TRBV5-1,once,CASSLGQGGGYTF,TGCGCCAGCAGCTTGGGCCAGGGAGGTGGCTACACCTTC
NA,TRBJ1-6,15,TRBV5-5,NA,CASSSPRGSDSPLHF,TGTGCCAGCAGCTCCCCCCGGGGCTCGGATTCACCCCTCCACTTT
TRBD1,TRBJ2-7,14,TRBV18,NA,CASSPLNRDSEQYF,TGTGCCAGCTCACCACTAAACAGGGACAGCGAGCAGTACTTC
NA,TRBJ2-2,15,TRBV7-7,NA,CASSSRDFLAGELFF,TGTGCCAGCAGCTCCCGGGACTTCCTAGCCGGGGAGCTGTTTTTT
NA,TRBJ2-5,15,TRBV29-1,NA,CSVEGEGGVEETQYF,TGCAGCGTTGAGGGCGAGGGGGGGGTGGAGGAGACCCAGTACTTC
NA,TRBJ1-2,16,TRBV5-6,once,CASSLVGQLFNYGYTF,TGTGCCAGCAGCTTGGTTGGCCAGTTATTTAACTATGGCTACACCTTC
NA,TRBJ1-1,13,TRBV7-2,NA,CASSLGSRTEAFF,TGTGCCAGCAGCTTGGGGAGTCGTACTGAAGCTTTCTTT
NA,TRBJ1-1,15,TRBV6-5,NA,CASSYGDKMNTEAFF,TGTGCCAGCAGTTACGGGGACAAAATGAACACTGAAGCTTTCTTT
TRBD1,TRBJ1-5,15,TRBV2,NA,CASRTSTGDGQPQHF,TGTGCCAGCAGGACCTCGACAGGGGATGGTCAGCCCCAGCATTTT
NA,TRBJ2-7,11,TRBV11-2,NA,CASSSSAIQYF,TGTGCCAGCAGCTCGTCGGCTATTCAGTACTTC
TRBD1,TRBJ2-7,14,TRBV5-1,NA,CASRFDRVAYEQYF,TGCGCCAGCAGATTTGACAGGGTAGCCTACGAGCAGTACTTC
TRBD1,TRBJ1-5,14,TRBV6-5,NA,CASSRDRLDQPQHF,TGTGCCAGCAGCCGGGACAGGTTAGATCAGCCCCAGCATTTT
NA,TRBJ1-1,13,TRBV5-1,NA,CASSPLLNTEAFF,TGCGCCAGCAGCCCTCTCCTGAACACTGAAGCTTTCTTT
TRBD2,TRBJ2-2,18,TRBV6-1,NA,CASSESTLLAGGPGELFF,TGTGCCAGCAGTGAGTCGACACTACTAGCGGGAGGGCCCGGGGAGCTGTTTTTT
NA,TRBJ2-7,13,TRBV7-2,NA,CASSLSSYYEQYF,TGTGCCAGCAGCTTAAGTAGCTACTACGAGCAGTACTTC
NA,TRBJ1-5,12,TRBV19,NA,CASSSLDQPQHF,TGTGCCAGTAGTTCGCTAGATCAGCCCCAGCATTTT
NA,TRBJ2-7,16,TRBV6-6,NA,CASSSGAGSITYEQYF,TGTGCCAGCAGTTCGGGGGCGGGCTCCATTACCTACGAGCAGTACTTC
TRBD2,TRBJ2-5,15,TRBV5-5,NA,CASSLGLAGQETQYF,TGTGCCAGCAGCTTGGGGCTAGCGGGACAAGAGACCCAGTACTTC
TRBD1,TRBJ2-5,20,TRBV14,NA,CASSPGPGQGFLTFQETQYF,TGTGCCAGCAGCCCTGGACCGGGACAGGGCTTTTTAACCTTCCAAGAGACCCAGTACTTC
TRBD1,TRBJ2-2,16,TRBV2,NA,CASSIMGQSNTGELFF,TGTGCCAGCAGCATTATGGGACAGTCGAACACCGGGGAGCTGTTTTTT
NA,TRBJ1-2,13,TRBV6-5,once,CASSYNRADGYTF,TGTGCCAGCAGTTACAACAGGGCAGATGGCTACACCTTC
NA,TRBJ2-5,10,TRBV29-1,NA,CSGGEETQYF,TGCAGCGGTGGGGAAGAGACCCAGTACTTC
NA,TRBJ1-1,15,TRBV6-5,NA,CASSYSAEGDTEAFF,TGTGCCAGCAGTTACTCCGCGGAGGGAGACACTGAAGCTTTCTTT